One T cell receptor beta chain is described in this entry. Its antigen is not identified. A multiplex PCR was run with 60 Vbeta primers and 13 Jbeta primers. Sequencing used immunoSEQ multiplex PCR; TCRdb keeps in-frame clones, though not all of them. Of under 150,000 clones in the sample, 80% were seen once. These data belong to a study of cytomegalovirus exposure and HLA in healthy donors. Study-wide findings and caveats: Cytomegalovirus status, reportedly, was diagnosed with high specificity and sensitivity by the classifier.

This CDR3 has 14 residues. The germline V gene encodes CDR1 MNHEY and CDR2 SMNVEV (reference sequence). The V end lost 2 bases, the J end lost 4 bases, and 9 bases lay between the germline ends. The rearrangement links TRBV27 to TRBJ1-5; D uncertain. The specimen was PBMCs. This TCR was sampled from a man aged 25-45 years in good health and CMV-seronegative. CDR3 bases: TGTGCCAGCAGTTTAGGGCAGGTAAATCAGCCCCAGCATTTT. The encoded protein is CASSLGQVNQPQHF.